This T cell receptor beta chain was recovered during a study of blood T cell repertoires in COVID-19. Turning to the study itself: From the United States, Italy and Spain came samples of acute and convalescent COVID-19. In each case, the material was cDNA or gDNA derived from T cells, B-cell-depleted T cells, or PBMCs.

The germline V gene has CDR1 SEHNR and CDR2 FQNEAQ (reference sequence). There are 14 residues in the CDR3. With 3 bases clipped from V and 7 bases from J, the junction kept 3 bases outside the gene matches. As processed by the authors: Nucleated cell number was recorded as an estimate derived from reference gene primer amplification. The method was immunoSEQ multiplex PCR; TCRdb's version includes in-frame clones alone and lacks a portion of them. That table gives V, J and clone size, and the DNA gave D and trimming. The sample shows more than 85,000 clones, roughly 84% of them seen only once. This TCR came from a woman aged 55 to 70 with acute or convalescent COVID-19. V and J are TRBV7-9 and TRBJ2-1; 10 bases are shared with TRBD2. Sequenced material: peripheral blood. The CDR3 is CASSFSGGTNEQFF. DNA of the CDR3: TGTGCCAGCAGCTTTAGCGGGGGGACGAATGAGCAGTTCTTC.